Presented here are 19 T cell receptor beta chains from one specimen sequenced in a study of T cell changes during pregnancy in multiple sclerosis. Sequencing used immunoSEQ multiplex PCR; TCRdb keeps in-frame clones, though not all of them. Among about 72,000 clones listed, roughly 91% were seen once. The material was peripheral blood, obtained in the third trimester of pregnancy. The origin of the receptors is a female donor in good health, enrolled as a control in a pregnancy study.

About this clone itself: Other DNA sequences in this specimen translate into the identical CDR3. The chain uses TRBV5-6 and TRBJ2-7; D remains unclear. This CDR3 comprises 13 residues. Germline-derived CDR1 and CDR2 are SGHDT and YYEEEE. V lost 2 bases to trimming and J lost 1 base, with 7 bases between them. The DNA of the CDR3 is TGTGCCAGCAGCTTAACGGGTTCCTACGAGCAGTACTTC. Translated: CASSLTGSYEQYF.

J is TRBJ2-1 and V is TRBV15, with 9 positions matching TRBD2. V shed 5 bases, J shed 6 bases, and the junction held 8 bases outside the gene matches. The CDR3 totals 15 residues. Germline CDR1 and CDR2: LNHNV and YYDKDF (reference sequence). The CDR3 DNA reads as TGTGCCACCAGCGGAAAGCGGGAGGCCATCAATGAGCAGTTCTTC. This encodes CATSGKREAINEQFF.

The genes are TRBV11-2 and TRBJ1-6; D may be TRBD1 (5 bases). The CDR3 length is 15 residues. V was clipped by 0 bases and J by 10 bases, with 13 bases between them. Germline values: CDR1 SGHAT, CDR2 FQNNGV. CDR3 region: CASSLDRGNGSPLHF. In DNA, the CDR3 is TGTGCCAGCAGCTTAGATAGGGGAAATGGATCACCCCTCCACTTT.

This chain uses TRBV2 with TRBJ2-2; 12 bases are shared with TRBD1. The CDR3 has 17 residues. Trimming at V came to 4 bases and at J to 3 bases, leaving 6 bases not matched to a gene. The germline gives CDR1 SNHLY, CDR2 FYNNEI. CDR3 nucleotides: TGTGCCAGCAGTGTAACCGGGACAGGGGGCTACACCGGGGAGCTGTTTTTT. It specifies CASSVTGTGGYTGELFF.

The gene calls are TRBV6-6 and TRBJ1-2; TRBD1 matches 11 bases. CDR1 is MNHNY, CDR2 SVGAGI, per germline (reference sequence). Trimming took 6 bases from V and 7 from J; bases not matched to a gene: 7. The CDR3 has 14 amino acids. DNA for the CDR3: TGTGCCAGCAGGGGTGGACAGGGGGCGTTTGGCTACACCTTC. Residues: CASRGGQGAFGYTF.

V gene TRBV7-9 combines with J gene TRBJ1-5, with TRBD1 as a possible D gene (5 bases). The CDR3 extends over 15 amino acids. V lost 6 bases and J 4 bases, leaving 16 bases between the germline ends. In germline, CDR1 is SEHNR, CDR2 FQNEAQ (reference sequence). In DNA, the CDR3 is TGTGCCAGCAGTCCCAAGGGGTCAGCGAATCAGCCCCAGCATTTT. This codes for CASSPKGSANQPQHF.

This clone was seen once. The chain is built from TRBV7-9 and TRBJ1-1; D may be TRBD1 (5 bases). This CDR3 has 15 amino acids. V dropped 1 base and J dropped 1 base, with 10 bases sitting between them. Germline CDR1 is SEHNR and CDR2 is FQNEAQ (reference sequence). CDR3 sequence (DNA): TGTGCCAGCAGCTTAGGTGGGCAGGGGAACACTGAAGCTTTCTTT. It specifies CASSLGGQGNTEAFF.

There are a few counts of this clone. The genes are TRBV15 and TRBJ1-5; no reliable D call. CDR3 size: 17 residues. V lost 3 bases and J 0 bases, leaving 15 bases between the germline ends. CDR1 is LNHNV, CDR2 YYDKDF, per germline (reference sequence). The CDR3 DNA is TGTGCCACCAGCAGGGAGGGTACGCGGAGTAGCAATCAGCCCCAGCATTTT. Amino acid sequence: CATSREGTRSSNQPQHF.

The J gene is TRBJ1-1, the V gene TRBV28; the D is unclear. Germline V gives CDR1 MDHEN, CDR2 SYDVKM. V gave up 5 bases and J gave up 3 bases, with 4 bases separating them. The CDR3 consists of 11 residues. CDR3 amino acids: CASSEYTEAFF. CDR3 DNA sequence: TGTGCCAGCAGTGAGTACACTGAAGCTTTCTTT.

This clone occurred a few times. The genes are TRBV10-1 and TRBJ2-1; 11 bases map to TRBD2. Germline assignment: CDR1 WNHNN and CDR2 SYGVQD (reference sequence). J gave up 9 bases and V 9 bases, and 10 bases lay outside the gene matches. This CDR3 region has 14 residues. The CDR3 coding sequence is TGCGCCAGGCTTACTAGCGGGAGAGTACGTGAGCAGTTCTTC. This gives the protein CARLTSGRVREQFF.

This clone showed up just once. The V gene is TRBV7-2, the J gene TRBJ1-1; 8 nucleotides line up with TRBD1. Per the germline V gene, CDR1 is SGHTA and CDR2 is FQGNSA. V lost 4 bases to trimming and J lost 0 bases; unmatched junction nucleotides: 1. This CDR3 has 14 residues. The CDR3 coding sequence is TGTGCCAGCAGCTGGGGACAGGTGAACACTGAAGCTTTCTTT. It translates to CASSWGQVNTEAFF.

The chain carries TRBV27 and TRBJ1-5; 10 bases match TRBD1. Germline CDR1 and CDR2: MNHEY and SMNVEV (reference sequence). The CDR3 has 17 amino acids. After removal of 2 bases from V and 2 bases from J, the junction contained 6 bases not matched to a gene. The CDR3 protein is CASSLRTGTGGNQPQHF. CDR3 sequence (DNA): TGTGCCAGCAGTTTACGGACCGGGACAGGGGGCAATCAGCCCCAGCATTTT.

The genes are TRBV11-2 and TRBJ2-7, with a possible D match to TRBD2 (6 bases). Per germline, CDR1 SGHAT and CDR2 FQNNGV. CDR3 length: 14 amino acids. V gave up 5 bases and J gave up 6 bases, with 17 bases separating them. CDR3 sequence reads: CASSPGPRESEQYF. CDR3 sequence (DNA): TGTGCCAGCAGCCCCGGCCCTCGGGAGTCCGAGCAGTACTTC. The variable domain in full, with the rest retrieved from reference TRBV11-2 and TRBJ2-7, is EAGVAQSPRYKIIEKRQSVAFWCNPISGHATLYWYQQILGQGPKLLIQFQNNGVVDDSQLPKDRFSAERLKGVDSTLKIQPAKLEDSAVYLCASSPGPRESEQYFGPGTRLTVT.

This chain links TRBV7-2 with TRBJ1-1; 9 bases line up with TRBD1. V lost 5 bases to trimming and J lost 1 base; unmatched junction nucleotides: 17. This CDR3 is built from 19 residues. The germline V gene has CDR1 SGHTA and CDR2 FQGNSA. CDR3 in amino acids: CASSQLRLGPGQGNTEAFF. CDR3 DNA: TGTGCCAGCAGCCAATTACGGTTGGGTCCGGGACAGGGGAACACTGAAGCTTTCTTT. The full variable domain, its missing parts supplied by reference TRBV7-2 and TRBJ1-1, is GAGVSQSPSNKVTEKGKDVELRCDPISGHTALYWYRQSLGQGLEFLIYFQGNSAPDKSGLPSDRFSAERTGGSVSTLTIQRTQQEDSAVYLCASSQLRLGPGQGNTEAFFGQGTRLTVV.

J is TRBJ1-4 and V is TRBV5-1, with 9 bases matching TRBD1. CDR1 is SGHRS, CDR2 YFSETQ, per germline. Trimming at V came to 2 bases and at J to 5 bases, leaving 7 bases not matched to a gene. CDR3 length: 16 amino acids. In nucleotides, the CDR3 is TGCGCCAGCAGCTTAGCTAACAGGGGGCCAAATGAAAAACTGTTTTTT. This codes for CASSLANRGPNEKLFF.

The chain couples TRBV5-1 to TRBJ1-5; 7 positions match TRBD1. Germline values: CDR1 SGHRS, CDR2 YFSETQ. J gave up 7 bases and V 0 bases, and 4 bases lay outside the gene matches. The CDR3 has 14 amino acids. The CDR3 DNA follows: TGCGCCAGCAGCTTGGGGCAGGGGGACCAGCCCCAGCATTTT. It specifies CASSLGQGDQPQHF.

The genes are TRBV19 and TRBJ1-6; D is perhaps TRBD1 (6 bases). The germline V and J ends were trimmed by 7 bases and 8 bases, with 18 bases remaining between them. In germline, CDR1 is LNHDA, CDR2 SQIVND (reference sequence). The CDR3 sequence is 15 residues long. The CDR3 DNA sequence: TGTGCCAGTAAGAGGGACATGACCGTTGATTCACCCCTCCACTTT. This gives the protein CASKRDMTVDSPLHF.

The J gene is TRBJ2-2, the V gene TRBV5-4; D call uncertain. V gave up 3 bases and J gave up 5 bases, with 8 bases separating them. Looked up from germline, CDR1 is SGHNT and CDR2 is YYREEE (reference sequence). The CDR3 loop spans 13 amino acids. Here the CDR3 reads CASSSAGTGELFF. CDR3 DNA sequence: TGTGCCAGCAGCTCTGCCGGGACCGGGGAGCTGTTTTTT.

The rearrangement joins TRBV6-5 to TRBJ1-6; 9 bases fit TRBD1. V lost 6 bases and J lost 7; bases outside the gene matches: 4. This CDR3 is 14 amino acids long. Germline V gene sequence: CDR1 MNHEY, CDR2 SVGAGI. CDR3 loop: CASSRQGVNSPLHF. The CDR3 DNA reads as TGTGCCAGCAGCCGACAGGGGGTGAATTCACCCCTCCACTTT.